A single sample is the source of the 29 T cell receptor beta chains below, sequenced in a study of beta chain features in type 1 diabetes (dated by TCRdb to between 2018 and 2020). Overall results and qualifications from the work: In all four CD4+ subsets, TCRB CDR3 length was moderately but significantly shorter in type 1 diabetes patients.

Antigens for these TCRs are unknown. The library was obtained by the immunoSEQ multiplex PCR assay. The High Capacity cDNA Reverse Transcription Kit was used to reverse transcribe all of the isolated RNA, meaning that expressed TCRB transcripts were what got sequenced. TCRdb took this table from immuneACCESS and kept in-frame rearrangements with V and J called. Such tables lack part of the clones; where checked against another copy, unresolved V genes explain under half of the gap, and the rest is unexplained. The sample table shows around 160,000 clones, and around 8% are seen once. The ten top clones hold approximately 0.54% of the sample. The sample consisted of central memory CD4+ T cells from blood. Every receptor here comes from a woman aged 18-29 years with type 1 diabetes.

V is TRBV4-2 and J is TRBJ1-4; a possible D gene is TRBD1 (5 bases). V was shortened by 1 base and J by 3 bases, with 12 bases between the two germline ends. The germline V gene encodes CDR1 LGHNA and CDR2 YNFKEQ. The CDR3 runs to 16 residues. CDR3 residues: CASSQATQVANEKLFF. In DNA form, the CDR3 reads TGTGCCAGCAGCCAAGCCACACAGGTTGCTAATGAAAAACTGTTTTTT.

This clone was seen a handful of times. The CDR3 here is CATRRPARTGGTEAFF. Written as DNA, the CDR3 is TGTGCCACCAGGAGACCAGCACGGACAGGAGGTACTGAAGCTTTCTTT. This chain links TRBV15 with TRBJ1-1; the match to TRBD1 covers 7 bases. CDR3 length equals 16 residues. The junction had 15 bases not matched to a gene; V was cut back by 6 bases and J by 5 bases. CDR1 is LNHNV and CDR2 is YYDKDF in the germline V gene (reference sequence). The whole variable domain, remainder taken from reference TRBV15 and TRBJ1-1, is DAMVIQNPRYQVTQFGKPVTLSCSQTLNHNVMYWYQQKSSQAPKLLFHYYDKDFNNEADTPDNFQSRRPNTSFCFLDIRSPGLGDTAMYLCATRRPARTGGTEAFFGQGTRLTVV.

This clone has more than one count but fewer than ten. The chain carries TRBV5-1 and TRBJ2-7, with 7 bases identical to TRBD1. V was clipped by 7 bases and J by 3 bases; unmatched bases: 7. CDR3 length equals 13 residues. Per germline, CDR1 SGHRS and CDR2 YFSETQ. CDR3 DNA sequence: TGCGCCAGCCAAGGGACAGTACGCTACGAGCAGTACTTC. Its translation: CASQGTVRYEQYF.

This clone was observed a handful of times. The chain recombines TRBV5-1 with TRBJ2-7, with D possibly TRBD2 on 7 matching bases. Germline CDR1 SGHRS, CDR2 YFSETQ. The CDR3 extends over 15 amino acids. V was trimmed by 0 bases and J by 6 bases, leaving 16 bases between them. As DNA, the CDR3 is TGCGCCAGCAGCTTGGGAGGGGGGGACCGGCGCGAGCAGTACTTC. Amino acid sequence: CASSLGGGDRREQYF.

The CDR3, as DNA: TGTGCCAGCAGCTTGGGAGCGGCGTACCAAGAGACCCAGTACTTC. Translation: CASSLGAAYQETQYF. The V and J genes are TRBV7-2 and TRBJ2-5, with D perhaps matching TRBD2 (5 bases). V lost 3 bases, J lost 0 bases, and 11 bases lay in between. Germline CDR1 reads SGHTA; CDR2 reads FQGNSA. This CDR3 has 15 residues.

Points on this clone: This CDR3 is also generated by other DNA sequences in the sample. The rearrangement joins TRBV6-5 to TRBJ1-1; D gene ambiguous. Trimming shortened V by 2 bases and J by 1 base, and 8 bases separated the two germline ends. CDR3 length: 14 amino acids. CDR1 is MNHEY and CDR2 is SVGAGI in the germline V gene. CDR3 loop: CASSYGTANTEAFF. The CDR3 bases are TGTGCCAGCAGTTACGGCACCGCGAACACTGAAGCTTTCTTT.

V is TRBV6-5 and J is TRBJ1-4; D ambiguous. CDR1 MNHEY and CDR2 SVGAGI come from the germline V gene. CDR3 length equals 15 residues. V gave up 6 bases and J gave up 8 bases, with 19 bases separating them. Written as DNA, the CDR3 is TGTGCCAGCAGGGTATCATCCGAGAGAAACGAAAAACTGTTTTTT. Its translation: CASRVSSERNEKLFF.

This clone turned up a few times. The chain's CDR3 is CASSESLRGPYYNEQFF. The CDR3 DNA reads TGTGCCAGCAGTGAGAGCCTCAGGGGGCCATACTACAATGAGCAGTTCTTC. The genes are TRBV25-1 and TRBJ2-1; 8 nucleotides match TRBD1. With 3 bases clipped from V and 3 bases from J, the junction kept 10 bases outside the gene matches. The CDR3 spans 17 residues. From germline, CDR1 is MGHDK and CDR2 SYGVNS.

This clone was counted between two and nine times. V gene TRBV4-2 combines with J gene TRBJ2-7, with D perhaps TRBD1 (5 bases). V gave up 6 bases and J gave up 7 bases, with 10 bases separating them. CDR3 length: 11 amino acids. Germline V gene lookup returns CDR1 LGHNA and CDR2 YNFKEQ. Here the CDR3 reads CASRGATEQYF. CDR3 DNA: TGTGCCAGCAGAGGGGCCACTGAGCAGTACTTC.

Note on this clone: At the DNA level, this CDR3 is encoded by other sequences in the same sample as well. This CDR3 is CASSQGASNQPQHF. The CDR3 coding sequence is TGTGCCAGTAGTCAGGGGGCCAGCAATCAGCCCCAGCATTTT. V and J are TRBV19 and TRBJ1-5; 8 bases are shared with TRBD1. V lost 5 bases to trimming and J lost 1 base; unmatched junction nucleotides: 1. Germline V lookup: CDR1 LNHDA, CDR2 SQIVND (reference sequence). CDR3 size: 14 residues.

The chain combines TRBV7-8 with TRBJ1-1, with TRBD1 as a possible D gene (6 bases). Trimming took off 0 bases at V and 2 bases at J, with 10 bases between the two ends. Germline-derived CDR1 and CDR2 are SGHVS and FQNEAQ. This CDR3 contains 15 residues. CDR3 in amino acids: CASSLALGTNTEAFF. The CDR3 nucleotides are TGTGCCAGCAGCTTAGCGTTGGGGACAAACACTGAAGCTTTCTTT.

V is TRBV12-5 and J is TRBJ1-5; D not resolved. Germline values: CDR1 LGHNT, CDR2 FRNRAP. V was cut by 5 bases and J by 6 bases, with 8 bases left in between. The CDR3 has 12 residues. The CDR3 reads CASGLDTQPQHF. The CDR3 DNA reads as TGTGCTAGTGGTCTCGACACTCAGCCCCAGCATTTT.

This clone was counted only a few times. The gene calls are TRBV5-4 and TRBJ2-2; a possible D gene is TRBD2 (5 bases). V was shortened by 2 bases and J by 4 bases, with 9 bases between the two germline ends. CDR1 and CDR2 (germline): SGHNT, YYREEE (reference sequence). The length of the CDR3 is 14 residues. The CDR3, as DNA: TGTGCCAGCAGCTTCGGGGTGGGCACCGGGGAGCTGTTTTTT. This codes for CASSFGVGTGELFF.

V is TRBV7-2 and J is TRBJ2-1; 8 bases agree with TRBD1. The CDR3 is 15 amino acids. Losses at the gene ends were 3 bases for V and 8 bases for J; bases not matched to a gene: 9. In germline, CDR1 is SGHTA, CDR2 FQGNSA. The CDR3 region has the DNA TGTGCCAGCAGCTTCCGGGACAGGAGTTCGGATGAGCAGTTCTTC. This sequence encodes CASSFRDRSSDEQFF.

The chain has TRBV9 and TRBJ2-7, with 11 bases that match TRBD1. This CDR3 region has 15 residues. V gave up 3 bases and J gave up 4 bases; unmatched junction bases: 6. Germline V gene data show CDR1 as SGDLS and CDR2 as YYNGEE. CDR3 DNA: TGTGCCAGCAGCGCCGGACAGGGGGCAACGTACGAGCAGTACTTC. Translating it yields CASSAGQGATYEQYF.

The rearrangement joins TRBV10-3 to TRBJ2-3; 10 bases are a match to TRBD2. This CDR3 region has 15 residues. With V trimmed by 5 bases and J by 5 bases, 7 bases remained unmatched. Germline V gene lookup returns CDR1 ENHRY and CDR2 SYGVKD. The CDR3 here is CAISSAGGPGDTQYF. CDR3 DNA sequence: TGTGCCATCAGTTCAGCGGGAGGGCCGGGAGATACGCAGTATTTT.

Note on this clone: Other DNA sequences in the same sample also yield this CDR3. V usage is TRBV7-2 and J usage is TRBJ2-4, with 7 bases that match TRBD2. The CDR3 length is 18 residues. J lost 0 bases, V lost 1 base, and 9 bases had no gene match. Germline V gene lookup returns CDR1 SGHTA and CDR2 FQGNSA. The CDR3 region is CASSLDQGGSVAKNIQYF. Here the CDR3 DNA reads TGTGCCAGCAGCTTAGATCAGGGCGGGAGCGTAGCCAAAAACATTCAGTACTTC.

This clone was detected only a few times. CDR3 DNA sequence: TGCGCCAGCAGCCAAGGCGGGGTAAGGAGGACTGAAGCTTTCTTT. It encodes CASSQGGVRRTEAFF. The chain has TRBV4-3 and TRBJ1-1; the D is unclear. The length of the CDR3 is 15 residues. Trimming removed 1 base at V and 5 bases at J, with 14 bases between. Germline V gene data show CDR1 as LGHNA and CDR2 as YSLEER.

V is TRBV19 and J is TRBJ2-5; TRBD2 aligns across 8 bases. The germline V gene has CDR1 LNHDA and CDR2 SQIVND (reference sequence). This CDR3 region has 14 residues. V lost 6 bases and J lost 5; bases outside the gene matches: 8. CDR3 in amino acids: CASRRTSHLETQYF. CDR3 coding DNA: TGTGCCAGTAGGAGGACTAGCCACCTGGAGACCCAGTACTTC.

CDR3 sequence (DNA): TGTGCCACCAGCAGAGAATTTGGGGGGGCAGGGAGTGAGCAGTTCTTC. This gives the protein CATSREFGGAGSEQFF. The V call is TRBV15, the J call TRBJ2-1; possibly TRBD2 for D (7 bases). The CDR3 totals 16 residues. V was pared by 0 bases and J by 9 bases, with 18 bases between. In germline, CDR1 is LNHNV, CDR2 YYDKDF (reference sequence).

The sample holds a few counts of this clone. V usage is TRBV10-3 and J usage is TRBJ2-3; D unresolved. V was pared by 0 bases and J by 0 bases, with 10 bases between. The germline V gene has CDR1 ENHRY and CDR2 SYGVKD. CDR3 length: 16 amino acids. DNA of the CDR3: TGTGCCATCAGTGAGTCACGACACGCTAGCACAGATACGCAGTATTTT. Protein: CAISESRHASTDTQYF.

This clone was recorded a few times. This sequence joins TRBV5-1 and TRBJ2-1, with D tentatively TRBD2 (6 bases). Germline CDR1 SGHRS, CDR2 YFSETQ. This CDR3 region has 20 residues. The V and J ends lost 3 bases and 4 bases respectively, with 29 bases between them. CDR3 DNA sequence: TGCGCCAGCAGCTATCCCACCGGGACTCCCGAGGGGCTATCGTACAATGAGCAGTTCTTC. It encodes CASSYPTGTPEGLSYNEQFF.

The chain uses TRBV7-9 and TRBJ1-4; D not resolved. V gave up 1 base and J gave up 0 bases, with 9 bases separating them. Germline loops: CDR1 SEHNR, CDR2 FQNEAQ (reference sequence). This CDR3 region has 16 residues. CDR3 region: CASSLGGGTTNEKLFF. CDR3 nucleotide sequence: TGTGCCAGCAGCTTAGGAGGCGGAACAACTAATGAAAAACTGTTTTTT.

The chain combines TRBV6-5 with TRBJ2-5; D gene ambiguous. Trimming removed 2 bases from V and 5 bases from J, with 9 bases in between. Germline values: CDR1 MNHEY, CDR2 SVGAGI. The CDR3 extends over 13 amino acids. CDR3 nucleotides: TGTGCCAGCAGTTACGATTCCGGGGAGACCCAGTACTTC. Protein sequence: CASSYDSGETQYF.

The rearrangement links TRBV7-2 to TRBJ1-2; tentative D call: TRBD1 (6 bases). CDR3 length equals 16 residues. CDR1 and CDR2 (germline): SGHTA, FQGNSA. The ends were cut back, 2 bases at V and 4 bases at J, with 17 bases in the middle. CDR3 DNA: TGTGCCAGCAGCTTATTAATCACCGGACAGATCTATGGCTACACCTTC. Translation gives CASSLLITGQIYGYTF.

This clone has a handful of counts. V usage is TRBV7-3 and J usage is TRBJ1-1; D is perhaps TRBD1 (5 bases). The germline gives CDR1 SGHTA, CDR2 FQGTGA. Trimming cost V 5 bases and J 2 bases, with 12 bases left between them. There are 14 residues in the CDR3. The CDR3 loop is CASSPGGTNTEAFF. CDR3 nucleotide sequence: TGTGCCAGCAGCCCGGGGGGGACCAACACTGAAGCTTTCTTT. Full variable domain (rest looked up from reference TRBV7-3 and TRBJ1-1): GAGVSQTPSNKVTEKGKYVELRCDPISGHTALYWYRQSLGQGPEFLIYFQGTGAADDSGLPNDRFFAVRPEGSVSTLKIQRTERGDSAVYLCASSPGGTNTEAFFGQGTRLTVV.

This sequence joins TRBV4-3 and TRBJ1-6; TRBD1 agrees at 7 bases. J gave up 9 bases and V 1 base, and 9 bases lay outside the gene matches. Germline V gives CDR1 LGHNA, CDR2 YSLEER. CDR3 length: 16 amino acids. The CDR3, as DNA: TGCGCCAGCAGCCAAGGGGACAGCCGAGGGATTTCACCCCTCCACTTT. Amino acid sequence: CASSQGDSRGISPLHF.

The chain uses TRBV4-3 and TRBJ2-3; a possible D gene is TRBD2 (5 bases). The germline V gene has CDR1 LGHNA and CDR2 YSLEER. There are 15 residues in the CDR3. Trimming took 4 bases from V and 0 from J, leaving 11 bases between them. CDR3 sequence: CASSLNSASTDTQYF. The CDR3 region has the DNA TGCGCCAGCAGCCTAAATAGCGCCAGCACAGATACGCAGTATTTT.

This clone appeared a few times. The chain couples TRBV11-2 to TRBJ2-1; the D gene is possibly TRBD1 (5 bases). Germline V CDR1 and CDR2: SGHAT, FQNNGV. Trimming removed 0 bases at V and 6 bases at J, with 12 bases between. CDR3 length equals 15 residues. CDR3 in DNA: TGTGCCAGCAGCTTAGACTCGCAGGGATTCAATGAGCAGTTCTTC. Its translation is CASSLDSQGFNEQFF.